The rows below give T cell receptor beta chains drawn from one sample of a study of T cell responses to AZD1222 COVID-19 vaccine. Using immunoSEQ multiplex PCR, the repertoire was profiled, and TCRdb retains in-frame clones only, with some absent. Found here are over 100,000 clones, about nine tenths of them singletons; the top ten hold about 22%. Sequences were derived from peripheral blood, sampled on day 0 of AZD1222 vaccination. These receptors came from an adult in good health. The CDR3 runs from the conserved cysteine through the conserved F or W. A D gene is named only where the DNA matches it firmly. Part of the rows lack a size; the others show once, few, many or a class for expanded clones.

V gene: TRBV18; clone size: .; J gene: TRBJ1-1; D gene: .; CDR3 protein: CASSPLTGNTEAFF; CDR3 DNA: TGTGCCAGCTCACCACTAACAGGGAACACTGAAGCTTTCTTT
V gene: TRBV14; clone size: .; J gene: TRBJ2-1; D gene: .; CDR3 protein: CASSPPWRMSSYNEQFF; CDR3 DNA: TGTGCCAGCAGCCCCCCATGGAGGATGAGCTCCTACAATGAGCAGTTCTTC
V gene: TRBV7-2; clone size: .; J gene: TRBJ1-1; D gene: .; CDR3 protein: CASSLEDRRAFF; CDR3 DNA: TGTGCCAGCAGCTTAGAGGACCGGCGGGCTTTCTTT
V gene: TRBV28; clone size: .; J gene: TRBJ2-5; D gene: .; CDR3 protein: CASSLFRGQETQYF; CDR3 DNA: TGTGCCAGCAGTTTATTTAGGGGCCAAGAGACCCAGTACTTC
V gene: TRBV6-5; clone size: .; J gene: TRBJ1-2; D gene: .; CDR3 protein: CASTLDSYYGYTF; CDR3 DNA: TGTGCCAGCACCCTGGACAGTTACTATGGCTACACCTTC
V gene: TRBV5-1; clone size: once; J gene: TRBJ2-2; D gene: .; CDR3 protein: CASLAGVNTGELFF; CDR3 DNA: TGCGCCAGCCTCGCAGGGGTGAACACCGGGGAGCTGTTTTTT
V gene: TRBV7-2; clone size: .; J gene: TRBJ2-2; D gene: .; CDR3 protein: CASSRGLFTGELFF; CDR3 DNA: TGTGCCAGCAGCAGGGGACTTTTCACCGGGGAGCTGTTTTTT
V gene: TRBV11-2; clone size: .; J gene: TRBJ2-7; D gene: .; CDR3 protein: CASSLNHEQYF; CDR3 DNA: TGTGCCAGCAGCCTAAACCACGAGCAGTACTTC
V gene: TRBV28; clone size: .; J gene: TRBJ2-7; D gene: TRBD1; CDR3 protein: CASSPGQGLWQYF; CDR3 DNA: TGTGCCAGCAGTCCGGGACAGGGTTTATGGCAGTACTTC
V gene: TRBV7-2; clone size: .; J gene: TRBJ2-1; D gene: TRBD2; CDR3 protein: CASSAPTSGGNNEQFF; CDR3 DNA: TGTGCCAGCAGCGCCCCGACTAGCGGGGGGAACAATGAGCAGTTCTTC
V gene: TRBV2; clone size: .; J gene: TRBJ2-2; D gene: .; CDR3 protein: CASTPLGELFF; CDR3 DNA: TGTGCCAGCACCCCCCTTGGGGAGCTGTTTTTT
V gene: TRBV7-2; clone size: .; J gene: TRBJ1-5; D gene: .; CDR3 protein: CASSLAPGEGQPQHF; CDR3 DNA: TGTGCCAGCAGCTTGGCCCCAGGGGAGGGTCAGCCCCAGCATTTT
V gene: TRBV19; clone size: .; J gene: TRBJ2-7; D gene: .; CDR3 protein: CASSPQGVWTNYEQYF; CDR3 DNA: TGTGCCAGTAGTCCTCAAGGGGTCTGGACCAACTACGAGCAGTACTTC
V gene: TRBV6-1; clone size: .; J gene: TRBJ2-6; D gene: TRBD1; CDR3 protein: CASSEVGTGEPYRSGANVLTF; CDR3 DNA: TGTGCCAGCAGTGAAGTGGGGACAGGGGAGCCCTACCGCTCTGGGGCCAACGTCCTGACTTTC
V gene: TRBV27; clone size: .; J gene: TRBJ1-2; D gene: .; CDR3 protein: CASSLSQWTGYGYTF; CDR3 DNA: TGTGCCAGCAGTTTATCACAGTGGACCGGCTATGGCTACACCTTC
V gene: TRBV11-2; clone size: once; J gene: TRBJ2-1; D gene: .; CDR3 protein: CASSSLGAKGNEQFF; CDR3 DNA: TGTGCCAGCAGCTCCCTGGGGGCTAAGGGCAATGAGCAGTTCTTC
V gene: TRBV23-1; clone size: .; J gene: TRBJ2-7; D gene: .; CDR3 protein: CASNPLPYEQYF; CDR3 DNA: TGCGCCAGCAATCCCTTGCCCTACGAGCAGTACTTC
V gene: TRBV28; clone size: .; J gene: TRBJ1-2; D gene: .; CDR3 protein: CASSLKGGGYGYTF; CDR3 DNA: TGTGCCAGCTCCCTCAAGGGGGGCGGCTATGGCTACACCTTC
V gene: TRBV9; clone size: .; J gene: TRBJ2-7; D gene: TRBD1; CDR3 protein: CASSVAAGGIYEQYF; CDR3 DNA: TGTGCCAGCAGCGTAGCGGCAGGGGGTATCTACGAGCAGTACTTC
V gene: TRBV29-1; clone size: .; J gene: TRBJ1-1; D gene: TRBD1; CDR3 protein: CSVEGGEVSLTFF; CDR3 DNA: TGCAGCGTGGAAGGGGGCGAGGTATCGTTGACTTTCTTT
V gene: TRBV29-1; clone size: .; J gene: TRBJ1-2; D gene: .; CDR3 protein: CSVMDMSGYTF; CDR3 DNA: TGCAGCGTGATGGACATGTCTGGCTACACCTTC
V gene: TRBV10-2; clone size: .; J gene: TRBJ1-4; D gene: TRBD1; CDR3 protein: CASSIATGGGFEKLFF; CDR3 DNA: TGCGCCAGCAGTATCGCGACAGGGGGAGGTTTTGAAAAACTGTTTTTT
V gene: TRBV3-1/TRBV3-2; clone size: many; J gene: TRBJ1-2; D gene: .; CDR3 protein: CASSLLLGGYTF; CDR3 DNA: TGTGCCAGCAGCCTCCTATTGGGCGGCTACACCTTC
V gene: TRBV29-1; clone size: .; J gene: TRBJ1-1; D gene: .; CDR3 protein: CSAEGEGGANTEAFF; CDR3 DNA: TGCAGCGCCGAGGGTGAGGGGGGCGCGAACACTGAAGCTTTCTTT
V gene: TRBV3-1/TRBV3-2; clone size: .; J gene: TRBJ2-7; D gene: .; CDR3 protein: CASSPTRKGVSYEQYF; CDR3 DNA: TGTGCCAGCAGCCCTACAAGGAAAGGAGTCTCCTACGAGCAGTACTTC
V gene: TRBV5-1; clone size: once; J gene: TRBJ1-2; D gene: .; CDR3 protein: CASSPAAFLYGYTF; CDR3 DNA: TGCGCCAGCAGCCCCGCCGCCTTCCTCTATGGCTACACCTTC
V gene: TRBV19; clone size: .; J gene: TRBJ1-1; D gene: .; CDR3 protein: CASQIRNTEAFF; CDR3 DNA: TGTGCCAGCCAAATTCGGAACACTGAAGCTTTCTTT
V gene: TRBV4-1; clone size: .; J gene: TRBJ1-5; D gene: TRBD1; CDR3 protein: CASSGTGGLSNQPQHF; CDR3 DNA: TGCGCCAGCAGCGGGACAGGGGGCCTTTCAAATCAGCCCCAGCATTTT
V gene: TRBV6-5; clone size: .; J gene: TRBJ2-7; D gene: .; CDR3 protein: CASKLGLIYEQYF; CDR3 DNA: TGTGCCAGCAAACTGGGGTTGATTTACGAGCAGTACTTC
V gene: TRBV10-3; clone size: .; J gene: TRBJ2-5; D gene: .; CDR3 protein: CAISAEDYNQETQYF; CDR3 DNA: TGTGCCATCAGTGCAGAGGACTACAACCAAGAGACCCAGTACTTC
V gene: TRBV7-9; clone size: .; J gene: TRBJ1-6; D gene: .; CDR3 protein: CASSLGDRTNSPLHF; CDR3 DNA: TGTGCCAGCAGCTTAGGGGACCGTACGAATTCACCCCTCCACTTT
V gene: TRBV5-1; clone size: .; J gene: TRBJ2-3; D gene: .; CDR3 protein: CASSLDYGDTQYF; CDR3 DNA: TGCGCCAGCAGCCTGGACTACGGGGATACGCAGTATTTT
V gene: TRBV3-1/TRBV3-2; clone size: .; J gene: TRBJ1-2; D gene: .; CDR3 protein: CASSQGAVGYYTF; CDR3 DNA: TGTGCCAGCAGCCAAGGGGCAGTTGGGTACTACACCTTC
V gene: TRBV7-9; clone size: .; J gene: TRBJ1-1; D gene: TRBD1; CDR3 protein: CASSHTQGAEAFF; CDR3 DNA: TGTGCCAGCAGCCACACGCAGGGGGCTGAAGCTTTCTTT
V gene: TRBV6-1; clone size: .; J gene: TRBJ1-2; D gene: .; CDR3 protein: CASSDSPNYGYTF; CDR3 DNA: TGTGCCAGCAGTGACAGTCCTAACTATGGCTACACCTTC
V gene: TRBV4-3; clone size: .; J gene: TRBJ2-7; D gene: .; CDR3 protein: CASSQDYGEDSYEQYF; CDR3 DNA: TGCGCCAGCAGCCAAGATTACGGTGAGGACTCCTACGAGCAGTACTTC